This T cell receptor beta chain was retrieved from a study of OX40 agonist ivuxolimab in advanced cancers. About the study: Partial responses were achieved by three patients, of whom one had hepatocellular carcinoma and two had cutaneous melanoma.

A note on this clone: Its antigen is unknown.

This table comes from immunoSEQ multiplex PCR, and its TCRdb copy is limited to in-frame clones, with some not included. The sample lists approximately 60,000 clones, under 85% occurring once. General observations from the study: Patients who responded partially at 0.1-3.0 mg/kg showed clonal expansion ranking among the lowest.

The CDR3 totals 14 residues. CDR1 and CDR2 from the germline V gene are SGHNT and YYREEE (reference sequence). V gave up 3 bases and J gave up 6 bases; unmatched junction bases: 4. This receptor was identified in an adult with an advanced solid tumor such as melanoma, head and neck, liver or kidney cancer. This chain joins TRBV5-4 and TRBJ2-1; TRBD1 matches 9 bases. This specimen was CD4+ or CD8+ T cells sorted from blood, taken in a trial of the OX40 agonist ivuxolimab. The CDR3 nucleotides are TGTGCCAGCAGCTCCTTGACAGGGGGCAATGAGCAGTTCTTC. As protein: CASSSLTGGNEQFF.